This TCR beta chain stems from a study of response to subunit inactivated influenza vaccine. The CDR3 extends over 13 amino acids. CDR1 and CDR2 from the germline V gene are ENHRY and SYGVKD. The V end lost 10 bases, the J end lost 6 bases, and 16 bases lay between the germline ends. TCRdb re-derived calls from the RT-PCR reads in MiXCR, one entry per CDR3 protein. The top ten clones hold about 11% of a sample with about 570,000 distinct CDR3 sequences, around 10% of them seen once. This clonotype turned up a few times. A further study also used this sample, focusing on T cells expressing NK-cell markers. That report adds: TCR beta cDNA was made by 5'RACE template switching with UMIs. It was from sorted CD3+CD56+NKG2C+, CD3+CD56+NKG2C- and CD3+CD56-NKG2C+ T cells that TCR beta repertoires came. Among eight sequenced donors, seven carried HCMV seropositivity while one was seronegative.

The TCR originated in a man between 45 and 60 years old who received an inactivated influenza vaccine. The chain joins TRBV10-3 to TRBJ1-5; a possible D gene is TRBD1 (5 bases). The source was PBMCs from blood, collected on the day of vaccination. The CDR3 nucleotides are TGTGCCACCACAACGTCAGGGTTTCAGCCCCAGCATTTT. Its translation: CATTTSGFQPQHF.